The 8 T cell receptor beta chains given below trace back to one sample, sequenced in a study of T cells after yellow fever vaccination. Each CDR3 protein gets one entry after TCRdb re-called the 5' RACE reads with MiXCR. The table records a few hundred thousand distinct CDR3 sequences, over 3% of them present only once. The material was PBMCs, obtained 15 days after the yellow fever booster vaccination. All receptors derive from a man in his late teens or twenties who received the YFV17D yellow fever vaccine.

The sample holds many counts of this clonotype. The V call is TRBV4-1, the J call TRBJ2-7, with D uncertain. Per the germline V gene, CDR1 is MGHRA and CDR2 is YSYEKL. This CDR3 comprises 15 residues. V was trimmed by 6 bases and J by 2 bases, leaving 17 bases between them. The CDR3 bases are TGCGCCAGCAGTCTGGACGTGACGGAGACCTACGAGCAGTACTTC. This gives the protein CASSLDVTETYEQYF.

This clonotype was detected ten times or more. This chain uses TRBV5-4 with TRBJ1-3, with no clear D. The V and J ends lost 4 bases and 4 bases respectively, with 15 bases between them. Germline CDR1 and CDR2: SGHNT and YYREEE (reference sequence). CDR3 length: 15 amino acids. In nucleotides, the CDR3 is TGTGCCAGCAGCATCGGTGGGTATCCCGGAAACACCATATATTTT. Amino acid sequence: CASSIGGYPGNTIYF.

This clonotype showed up many times. V and J are TRBV7-2 and TRBJ1-1; TRBD1 is a possible D gene (6 bases). From germline, CDR1 is SGHTA and CDR2 FQGNSA. The CDR3 has 12 residues. V was trimmed by 4 bases and J by 11 bases, leaving 14 bases between them. The CDR3 DNA reads TGTGCCAGCAGCTCCTATACAGGGCTCGCTTTCTTT. Its protein product is CASSSYTGLAFF. The full variable domain, completed using reference TRBV7-2 and TRBJ1-1, is GAGVSQSPSNKVTEKGKDVELRCDPISGHTALYWYRQSLGQGLEFLIYFQGNSAPDKSGLPSDRFSAERTGGSVSTLTIQRTQQEDSAVYLCASSSYTGLAFFGQGTRLTVV.

This clonotype was seen ten or more times. The J gene is TRBJ2-1, the V gene TRBV9; 7 nucleotides line up with TRBD1. The V segment lost 2 bases and the J segment 7 bases; nucleotides outside the gene matches: 6. The germline V gene has CDR1 SGDLS and CDR2 YYNGEE. The CDR3 spans 14 residues. The CDR3 DNA reads TGTGCCAGCAGCGTTGAGGGGGCGGCGAATGAGCAGTTCTTC. Translation: CASSVEGAANEQFF.

This clonotype was counted many times. This rearrangement joins TRBV10-3 to TRBJ1-5, with D unclear. CDR3 length equals 14 residues. Germline loops: CDR1 ENHRY, CDR2 SYGVKD. V lost 3 bases to trimming and J lost 0 bases, with 6 bases between them. DNA of the CDR3: TGTGCCATCAGTGAAAGGGATAGCAATCAGCCCCAGCATTTT. Translating it yields CAISERDSNQPQHF.

This clonotype was found many times. The chain links TRBV12-3 or TRBV12-4 to TRBJ2-3; the match to TRBD2 covers 8 bases. The ends lost 5 bases at V and 1 base at J; junction bases unmatched: 11. The CDR3 length is 17 residues. CDR3 protein: CASSPGGAGLGTDTQYF. The CDR3 DNA reads TGTGCCAGCAGTCCAGGCGGAGCGGGACTAGGCACAGATACGCAGTATTTT.

This clonotype has at least ten counts. The chain has TRBV30 and TRBJ1-1, with D possibly matching TRBD1 (5 bases). V dropped 5 bases and J dropped 8 bases, with 15 bases sitting between them. Germline V lookup: CDR1 GTSNPN, CDR2 SVGIG (reference sequence). This CDR3 has 12 amino acids. The CDR3 sequence: CAWEPGGGEAFF. Written as DNA, the CDR3 is TGTGCCTGGGAGCCCGGTGGGGGGGAAGCTTTCTTT.

This clonotype was observed at least ten times. The V call is TRBV20-1, the J call TRBJ2-2, with 14 nucleotides matching TRBD2. The junction had 3 bases not matched to a gene; V was cut back by 1 base and J by 5 bases. Germline loops: CDR1 DFQATT, CDR2 SNEGSKA (reference sequence). This CDR3 is 16 amino acids long. The CDR3 loop is CSARGTSGGITGELFF. DNA of the CDR3: TGCAGTGCTAGAGGGACTAGCGGGGGGATTACCGGGGAGCTGTTTTTT.